The sequence of this T cell receptor (beta chain) was determined in a study of Graves' ophthalmopathy and Graves' hyperthyroidism. CDR3 regions of TCR beta were amplified from RNA transcripts. First-round RT-PCR relied on HTBI primers, and a second-round multiplex PCR came next. A single record per CDR3 protein comes from TCRdb applying MiXCR to the multiplex PCR reads. Of 900,000 to 1,200,000 distinct CDR3 sequences listed, approximately 35% are singletons. The ends were cut back, 3 bases at V and 2 bases at J, with 5 bases in the middle. CDR3 length equals 12 residues. Per germline, CDR1 SGHTA and CDR2 FQGNSA. This clonotype was seen ten or more times. The antigen remains undetermined. Among the hyperthyroidism patients, all were newly diagnosed, aged 18 to 65, with under 2 months' duration. Study-wide findings and caveats: Most expanded thyroid clonotypes above 0.001 frequency also appeared in blood.

The sample taken for sequencing was peripheral blood or thyroid tissue (not recorded which). The receptor was isolated from an adult man with Graves' hyperthyroidism. The chain uses TRBV7-2 and TRBJ2-7; D remains unclear. CDR3 sequence: CASSFNTYEQYF. CDR3 DNA sequence: TGTGCCAGCAGCTTTAATACCTACGAGCAGTACTTC.